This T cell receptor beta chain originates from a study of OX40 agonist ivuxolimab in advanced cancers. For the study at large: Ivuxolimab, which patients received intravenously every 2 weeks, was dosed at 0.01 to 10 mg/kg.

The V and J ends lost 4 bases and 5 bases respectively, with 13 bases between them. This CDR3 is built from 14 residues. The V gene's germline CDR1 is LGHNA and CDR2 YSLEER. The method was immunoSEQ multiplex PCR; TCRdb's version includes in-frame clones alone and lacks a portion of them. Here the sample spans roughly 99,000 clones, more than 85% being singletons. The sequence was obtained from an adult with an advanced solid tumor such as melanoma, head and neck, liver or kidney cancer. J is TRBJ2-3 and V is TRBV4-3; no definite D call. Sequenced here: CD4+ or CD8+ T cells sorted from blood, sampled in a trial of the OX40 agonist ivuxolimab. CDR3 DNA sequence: TGCGCCAGCAGCCCAGGTAGTCACTTAGATACGCAGTATTTT. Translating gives CASSPGSHLDTQYF.